Listed here are 27 T cell receptor beta chains from one sample, sequenced in a study of beta chain features in type 1 diabetes. Reverse transcription of all isolated RNA meant that expressed TCRB transcripts were sequenced. Sequencing was performed with immunoSEQ multiplex PCR; in TCRdb, only in-frame clones are kept and a portion is missing. Of about 290,000 clones listed, 8% were seen once; the top ten hold roughly 1%. The sequenced sample was central memory CD4+ T cells from blood. The receptors come from a woman in her late teens or twenties in good health.

Ten or more counts support this clone. The chain employs TRBV14 and TRBJ2-6; D uncertain. Germline CDR1 and CDR2: SGHDN and FVKESK. V dropped 4 bases and J dropped 3 bases, with 7 bases sitting between them. This CDR3 comprises 14 residues. CDR3 protein: CASSPMDGANVLTF. The CDR3 nucleotides are TGTGCCAGCAGCCCCATGGATGGGGCCAACGTCCTGACTTTC.

This clone was found a few times. The V and J genes are TRBV6-5 and TRBJ1-3, with unresolved D. Germline loops: CDR1 MNHEY, CDR2 SVGAGI. CDR3 size: 14 residues. V was pared by 6 bases and J by 4 bases, with 13 bases between. The chain's CDR3 is CASRITLEGNTIYF. CDR3 DNA: TGTGCCAGCAGAATCACGCTGGAGGGAAACACCATATATTTT.

In its sample, this clone was seen a few times. This chain's CDR3 is CASSLTDSEAFF. As DNA, the CDR3 is TGTGCCAGCAGCTTGACGGACAGTGAAGCTTTCTTT. The chain combines TRBV7-8 with TRBJ1-1; D is perhaps TRBD1 (6 bases). V was trimmed by 3 bases and J by 7 bases, leaving 9 bases between them. CDR3 size: 12 residues. Germline V lookup: CDR1 SGHVS, CDR2 FQNEAQ.

The V gene is TRBV7-9, the J gene TRBJ1-4; D is possibly TRBD1 (6 bases). Per the germline V gene, CDR1 is SEHNR and CDR2 is FQNEAQ (reference sequence). CDR3 size: 17 residues. Trimming pared 1 base from V and 3 bases from J, leaving 15 bases between. The CDR3 nucleotides are TGTGCCAGCAGCTTAGTCTACAGGGAGCGGTCTAATGAAAAACTGTTTTTT. As protein: CASSLVYRERSNEKLFF.

A few counts support this clone. The CDR3 DNA is TGTGCCAGCAGCCAAGGGGACAGGATACTCTATGGCTACACCTTC. Its protein product is CASSQGDRILYGYTF. The V call is TRBV14, the J call TRBJ1-2; 8 bases are a match to TRBD1. Germline trimming cut 1 base from V and 4 bases from J; bases unmatched to any gene: 5. This CDR3 is built from 15 residues. Germline CDR1 SGHDN, CDR2 FVKESK.

This clone was seen only a few times. This sequence joins TRBV28 and TRBJ1-1; D might be TRBD1 (6 bases). Per germline, CDR1 MDHEN and CDR2 SYDVKM. V shed 5 bases and J shed 1 base, with 17 bases lying between them. The CDR3 consists of 16 residues. The CDR3 bases are TGTGCCAGCAGTGCCCACAGGGCACCGTCGAACACTGAAGCTTTCTTT. It is translated as CASSAHRAPSNTEAFF. Variable domain in full (rest from reference TRBV28 and TRBJ1-1): DVKVTQSSRYLVKRTGEKVFLECVQDMDHENMFWYRQDPGLGLRLIYFSYDVKMKEKGDIPEGYSVSREKKERFSLILESASTNQTSMYLCASSAHRAPSNTEAFFGQGTRLTVV.

The chain uses TRBV19 and TRBJ2-5, with a tentative D call TRBD1 (6 bases). Germline assignment: CDR1 LNHDA and CDR2 SQIVND (reference sequence). The CDR3 is made up of 14 amino acids. The germline V and J ends were trimmed by 1 base and 1 base, with 7 bases remaining between them. CDR3 nucleotide sequence: TGTGCCAGTAGTATAGTAGGGGGCCAAGAGACCCAGTACTTC. Amino acids: CASSIVGGQETQYF.

The genes are TRBV7-2 and TRBJ2-2; D is ambiguous. CDR3 length: 12 residues. Trimming removed 5 bases from V and 8 bases from J, with 9 bases in between. The germline CDR1 and CDR2 sequences are SGHTA and FQGNSA. CDR3 bases: TGTGCCAGCAGCCCCTGGCGAGGGGAGCTGTTTTTT. Translating gives CASSPWRGELFF.

The J gene is TRBJ1-4, the V gene TRBV5-1; 8 bases fit TRBD1. Germline V gives CDR1 SGHRS, CDR2 YFSETQ. V dropped 4 bases and J dropped 8; count of bases not matched to a gene: 10. This CDR3 is built from 15 residues. CDR3 bases: TGCGCCAGCAGCCCACGACAGGGGAGAGGGGAAAAACTGTTTTTT. Translation: CASSPRQGRGEKLFF.

This clone was observed a few times. The chain is built from TRBV7-2 and TRBJ2-5; TRBD2 matches 8 bases. The V gene end was trimmed by 5 bases and the J gene end by 0 bases; junction bases not matched to a gene: 8. Germline CDR1 and CDR2: SGHTA and FQGNSA. The length of the CDR3 is 16 residues. The CDR3 here is CASSLTAGAYQETQYF. In DNA, the CDR3 is TGTGCCAGCAGCCTTACAGCGGGGGCCTACCAAGAGACCCAGTACTTC.

Worth noting for this clone: The same CDR3 is also encoded by other DNA sequences in this sample. This chain connects TRBV11-3 to TRBJ2-5; D remains unclear. Germline lookup yields CDR1 SGHNT and CDR2 YENEEA. The CDR3 length is 11 residues. V dropped 4 bases and J dropped 2 bases, with 2 bases sitting between them. CDR3 in DNA: TGTGCCAGCAGCTCGCAAGAGACCCAGTACTTC. Translated, it gives CASSSQETQYF.

This clone was seen a handful of times. V is TRBV2 and J is TRBJ2-5; no clear D. With 6 bases removed from V and 4 bases from J, the gap between germline ends came to 18 bases. The germline gives CDR1 SNHLY, CDR2 FYNNEI. The CDR3 is made up of 15 amino acids. This CDR3 is CASSLDRAQGETQYF. In DNA, the CDR3 is TGTGCCAGCAGCCTGGACCGGGCCCAAGGAGAGACCCAGTACTTC.

The V gene is TRBV7-2, the J gene TRBJ2-3, with D uncertain. The CDR3 runs 14 residues. V gave up 5 bases and J gave up 2 bases, with 11 bases separating them. The germline gives CDR1 SGHTA, CDR2 FQGNSA. CDR3 sequence reads: CASSLQPSTDTQYF. As DNA, the CDR3 is TGTGCCAGCAGCCTCCAGCCGTCCACAGATACGCAGTATTTT.

Only a few counts were recorded for this clone. The chain is built from TRBV11-2 and TRBJ1-1; TRBD1 matches at 7 bases. This CDR3 contains 13 residues. The V gene's germline CDR1 is SGHAT and CDR2 FQNNGV. J was trimmed by 6 bases and V by 5 bases; bases with no gene match: 6. CDR3 in DNA: TGTGCCAGCAGCCCATACCAGGGGGCTGAAGCTTTCTTT. Protein sequence: CASSPYQGAEAFF.

The chain has TRBV6-1 and TRBJ1-1; D call uncertain. This CDR3 region has 17 residues. Trimming removed 4 bases from V and 0 bases from J, with 18 bases in between. CDR1 is MNHNS, CDR2 SASEGT, per germline. The CDR3 loop is CASSGYNARKMNTEAFF. In nucleotides, the CDR3 is TGTGCCAGCAGTGGATACAACGCCCGAAAAATGAACACTGAAGCTTTCTTT.

This clone turned up a few times. This CDR3 reads CACKRGTTDTQYF. For the CDR3, the DNA is TGTGCCTGTAAGCGGGGGACCACAGATACGCAGTATTTT. The rearrangement uses TRBV7-2 and TRBJ2-3; TRBD2 matches at 8 bases. CDR1 and CDR2 from the germline V gene are SGHTA and FQGNSA. Trimming cost V 11 bases and J 2 bases; bases outside gene matches: 6. The CDR3 is 13 residues long.

This clone occurred a few times. The rearrangement joins TRBV19 to TRBJ2-5; the match to TRBD1 covers 8 bases. Losses at the gene ends were 3 bases for V and 5 bases for J; bases not matched to a gene: 8. The CDR3 contains 15 residues. Looked up from germline, CDR1 is LNHDA and CDR2 is SQIVND (reference sequence). CDR3 coding DNA: TGTGCCAGTAGTATTGTTGGGACAGGACCTGAGACCCAGTACTTC. Its protein is CASSIVGTGPETQYF.

This clone occurred many times. The chain links TRBV7-2 to TRBJ2-3, with TRBD2 matching 9 bases. The CDR3 spans 16 residues. CDR1 and CDR2 from the germline V gene are SGHTA and FQGNSA. The trim removed 7 bases at V and 4 bases at J, leaving 12 bases unmatched. CDR3 amino acids: CASTPELAGRSDTQYF. CDR3 nucleotides: TGTGCCAGCACCCCAGAGCTAGCGGGAAGGTCAGATACGCAGTATTTT.

This clone was picked up a small number of times. This chain links TRBV5-4 with TRBJ2-5, with D hard to call. Trimming stripped 0 bases from V and 5 bases from J, with 11 bases between. Germline lookup yields CDR1 SGHNT and CDR2 YYREEE (reference sequence). The CDR3 is 14 residues long. CDR3 nucleotide sequence: TGTGCCAGCAGCTTGGACCCAGCTCAGGAGACCCAGTACTTC. Translating it yields CASSLDPAQETQYF. Filled out from reference TRBV5-4 and TRBJ2-5, the complete variable domain reads ETGVTQSPTHLIKTRGQQVTLRCSSQSGHNTVSWYQQALGQGPQFIFQYYREEENGRGNFPPRFSGLQFPNYSSELNVNALELDDSALYLCASSLDPAQETQYFGPGTRLLVL.

This chain connects TRBV7-2 to TRBJ1-5; D is ambiguous. Per germline, CDR1 SGHTA and CDR2 FQGNSA. V lost 2 bases and J lost 4, with 12 bases in between. This CDR3 is 15 amino acids long. The CDR3, as DNA: TGTGCCAGCAGCTTAAACGGCGATGCTAATCAGCCCCAGCATTTT. Encoded protein: CASSLNGDANQPQHF.

The rearrangement joins TRBV7-2 to TRBJ2-5; no definite D call. CDR1 and CDR2 from the germline V gene are SGHTA and FQGNSA. This CDR3 has 14 amino acids. V lost 5 bases, J lost 4 bases, and 14 bases lay in between. CDR3 DNA sequence: TGTGCCAGCAGCCGAGCCCCTAGTGGAGAGACCCAGTACTTC. Amino acids: CASSRAPSGETQYF.

The chain employs TRBV13 and TRBJ2-7, with 11 bases that match TRBD1. This CDR3 spans 15 amino acids. V lost 5 bases, J lost 2 bases, and 5 bases stayed unmatched. The germline V gene has CDR1 PRHDT and CDR2 FYEKMQ (reference sequence). In DNA form, the CDR3 reads TGTGCCAGCAGCGACTCGGGACAGGGGGCCTACGAGCAGTACTTC. This gives the protein CASSDSGQGAYEQYF.

V gene TRBV9 combines with J gene TRBJ1-3; D perhaps matches TRBD1 (6 bases). The CDR3 consists of 17 residues. Per germline, CDR1 SGDLS and CDR2 YYNGEE. The V end was cut by 3 bases, the J end by 0 bases, with 16 bases between. The CDR3 sequence is CASSGRGGEGSGNTIYF. The CDR3 DNA reads as TGTGCCAGCAGCGGACGAGGGGGAGAGGGCTCTGGAAACACCATATATTTT.

This clone appeared a few times. The CDR3 is CASSLGPTGHEQYF. The DNA of the CDR3 is TGCGCCAGCAGCTTGGGTCCCACAGGGCACGAGCAGTACTTC. This rearrangement joins TRBV5-1 to TRBJ2-7, with D perhaps matching TRBD1 (6 bases). The CDR3 has 14 residues. The germline CDR1 and CDR2 sequences are SGHRS and YFSETQ. V lost 0 bases and J 5 bases, leaving 12 bases between the germline ends. Filled out from reference TRBV5-1 and TRBJ2-7, the complete variable domain reads KAGVTQTPRYLIKTRGQQVTLSCSPISGHRSVSWYQQTPGQGLQFLFEYFSETQRNKGNFPGRFSGRQFSNSRSEMNVSTLELGDSALYLCASSLGPTGHEQYFGPGTRLTVT.

This clone has just a few counts. The same CDR3 also results from other DNA sequences found in this sample. V gene TRBV4-3 combines with J gene TRBJ2-1, with D unresolved. CDR1 is LGHNA, CDR2 YSLEER, per germline. V was cut by 1 base and J by 4 bases, with 11 bases left in between. This CDR3 has 15 amino acids. Here the CDR3 DNA reads TGCGCCAGCAGCCAAGGAGCCGGGTCTTACAATGAGCAGTTCTTC. As protein: CASSQGAGSYNEQFF.

This sequence joins TRBV9 and TRBJ2-3; 7 bases fit TRBD2. CDR1 and CDR2 (germline): SGDLS, YYNGEE. V lost 0 bases, J lost 9 bases, and 7 bases stayed unmatched. The CDR3 covers 14 residues. CDR3 residues: CASSVGVTGGTQYF. For the CDR3, the DNA is TGTGCCAGCAGCGTAGGGGTTACGGGGGGAACGCAGTATTTT.

This clone was seen many times. The chain has TRBV2 and TRBJ2-4, with 9 bases aligning to TRBD1. Germline V gene data show CDR1 as SNHLY and CDR2 as FYNNEI. V trimming: 2 bases; J trimming: 15 bases; junction bases outside the gene matches: 2. This CDR3 comprises 11 residues. CDR3 DNA: TGTGCCAGCAGTGAAAGGGACAGGGTGTACTTC. Protein sequence: CASSERDRVYF. The whole variable domain, filled in from reference TRBV2 and TRBJ2-4, reads EPEVTQTPSHQVTQMGQEVILRCVPISNHLYFYWYRQILGQKVEFLVSFYNNEISEKSEIFDDQFSVERPDGSNFTLKIRSTKLEDSAMYFCASSERDRVYFGAGTRLSVL.